The 18 T cell receptor beta chains reported below all come from one sample, sequenced in a study of T-cell reconstitution after alpha-beta-depleted transplantation in children (dated by TCRdb to 2015 to 2016). Libraries were made using PCR. The sample was run on an Illumina HiSeq 2500. Molecular barcoding was employed in the preparation of TCR libraries, with unique molecular identifiers being used to normalize TCRbeta repertoire quantification. TCRdb took the public reads, trimmed them with fastp at Q25, ran MiXCR for clone calling and kept in-frame beta chains. Rows with one shared CDR3 protein collapse into an entry with the most common genes and DNA. The sample table lists around 450,000 distinct CDR3 sequences, roughly a tenth of them with a count of one. Roughly 2.1% of the sample is held by the ten biggest clonotypes. The intended sense of this specimen's treatment or condition label: allogeneic hematopoietic cell transplantation with graft depleted of TCRalphabeta T cells and CD19 B cells.

The sample consisted of PBMCs, taken before TCRalphabeta/CD19-depleted stem cell transplant. These receptors all come from a child younger than 10 with inherited bone marrow failure, due to receive a stem cell transplant.

The CDR3 sequence: CATSRGPFGELFF. The CDR3 DNA follows: TGTGCCACCAGCAGAGGCCCTTTCGGGGAGCTGTTTTTT. The chain carries TRBV15 and TRBJ2-2; the D is unclear. V gave up 1 base and J gave up 7 bases, with 7 bases separating them. Germline CDR1 LNHNV, CDR2 YYDKDF (reference sequence). The CDR3 runs 13 residues.

This clonotype was counted ten times or more. The rearrangement uses TRBV21-1 and TRBJ2-6; TRBD2, as called in the table, went unchecked against the DNA. TRBV21-1 is a recognized pseudogene. This CDR3 is 19 amino acids long. The CDR3 sequence is CASSKAQEKGISGANVLTF. DNA of the CDR3: TGTGCCAGCAGCAAAGCCCAGGAGAAGGGCATCTCTGGGGCCAACGTCCTGACTTTC.

This clonotype was seen more than once but under ten times. This chain links TRBV20-1 with TRBJ2-1; TRBD2 aligns across 7 bases. Germline assignment: CDR1 DFQATT and CDR2 SNEGSKA (reference sequence). J gave up 5 bases and V 3 bases, and 4 bases lay outside the gene matches. This CDR3 comprises 13 residues. The CDR3 loop is CSASRLADNEQFF. The CDR3 nucleotides read TGCAGTGCTAGCCGGCTAGCGGACAATGAGCAGTTCTTC.

Ten or more counts support this clonotype. The chain carries TRBV12-3 or TRBV12-4 and TRBJ1-5, with 9 bases that match TRBD1. V gave up 4 bases and J gave up 2 bases; unmatched junction bases: 0. This CDR3 has 14 amino acids. CDR3: CASSWTGGNQPQHF. The CDR3 bases are TGTGCCAGCAGTTGGACAGGGGGCAATCAGCCCCAGCATTTT.

V gene TRBV12-5 combines with J gene TRBJ1-1; the D gene is possibly TRBD1 (6 bases). Germline V gives CDR1 LGHNT, CDR2 FRNRAP. This CDR3 has 14 amino acids. Trimming took 2 bases from V and 5 from J, leaving 12 bases between them. CDR3 in DNA: TGTGCTAGTGGTTTGCTGGGGGCGCGAACTGAAGCTTTCTTT. Translating gives CASGLLGARTEAFF.

This clonotype was found many times. V gene TRBV28 combines with J gene TRBJ2-1; TRBD2 matches at 11 bases. The ends lost 6 bases at V and 4 bases at J; junction bases unmatched: 5. CDR1 and CDR2 (germline): MDHEN, SYDVKM. The CDR3 loop spans 15 amino acids. CDR3 DNA: TGTGCCAGCAGGGCGGGACTAGCGGATTACAATGAGCAGTTCTTC. Translating gives CASRAGLADYNEQFF.

This clonotype came up many times. J is TRBJ1-2 and V is TRBV9; D uncertain. The CDR3 totals 15 residues. Trimming removed 3 bases at V and 4 bases at J, with 16 bases between. The V gene's germline CDR1 is SGDLS and CDR2 YYNGEE. Here the CDR3 reads CASSASGDDVYGYTF. The CDR3 DNA reads as TGTGCCAGCAGCGCGTCGGGTGATGACGTCTATGGCTACACCTTC.

This clonotype was picked up a small number of times. The chain recombines TRBV7-9 with TRBJ2-1, with 14 bases matching TRBD2. V shed 5 bases and J 3 bases; nucleotides not matched to a gene: 3. The CDR3 is 16 residues long. Germline V gene lookup returns CDR1 SEHNR and CDR2 FQNEAQ (reference sequence). The CDR3 region is CASSPTSGRVYNEQFF. Here the CDR3 DNA reads TGTGCCAGCAGCCCGACTAGCGGGAGGGTCTACAATGAGCAGTTCTTC.

This clonotype has at least ten counts. The rearrangement joins TRBV30 to TRBJ2-1, with 12 bases fitting TRBD2. J lost 1 base, V lost 1 base, and 5 bases had no gene match. The CDR3 totals 17 residues. Germline V gene sequence: CDR1 GTSNPN, CDR2 SVGIG (reference sequence). This CDR3 reads CAWSGLAGEHSYNEQFF. The CDR3 nucleotides are TGTGCCTGGAGTGGACTAGCGGGAGAGCATTCCTACAATGAGCAGTTCTTC.

This clonotype appeared many times. The V and J genes are TRBV20-1 and TRBJ2-7; 11 nucleotides line up with TRBD2. This CDR3 comprises 14 residues. Germline V lookup: CDR1 DFQATT, CDR2 SNEGSKA (reference sequence). With V trimmed by 2 bases and J by 4 bases, 4 bases remained unmatched. In nucleotides, the CDR3 is TGCAGTGCTAGACTAGCGGGAGGAATGTACGAGCAGTACTTC. Translating it yields CSARLAGGMYEQYF.

Comments on this clonotype: A read error may explain this, as a much larger clone is one base away. The chain has TRBV4-2 and TRBJ2-3, with no clear D. V was shortened by 3 bases and J by 1 base, with 11 bases between the two germline ends. Germline V CDR1 and CDR2: LGHNA, YNFKEQ. This CDR3 has 15 residues. CDR3 protein: CASSQFSNGTDTQYF. The CDR3 DNA is TGTGCCAGCAGCCAGTTTAGTAATGGCACAGATACGCAGTATTTT.

This clonotype was observed at least ten times. This chain links TRBV7-4 with TRBJ2-7; D is possibly TRBD1 (5 bases). The CDR3 loop spans 13 amino acids. The V gene's germline CDR1 is SGHVT and CDR2 SQSDAQ. Trimming took off 4 bases at V and 10 bases at J, with 17 bases between the two ends. The DNA of the CDR3 is TGTGCCAGCAGCTCCCCTCAACGGACAACCCAGTACTTC. It specifies CASSSPQRTTQYF.

The rearrangement joins TRBV5-8 to TRBJ1-1, with TRBD1 matching over 9 bases. Germline CDR1 and CDR2: SGHTS and YDEGEE. With 4 bases clipped from V and 10 bases from J, the junction kept 11 bases outside the gene matches. The CDR3 length is 14 residues. In DNA form, the CDR3 reads TGTGCCAGCAGCCCCCGGGACAGGGTGCTTCGAGCTTTCTTT. This sequence encodes CASSPRDRVLRAFF.

This clonotype turned up a few times. V is TRBV7-9 and J is TRBJ1-3; D not certain. Germline V gene data show CDR1 as SEHNR and CDR2 as FQNEAQ (reference sequence). Trimming removed 1 base at V and 0 bases at J, with 10 bases between. The CDR3 covers 16 residues. The CDR3 is CASSLVVHSSGNTIYF. Here the CDR3 DNA reads TGTGCCAGCAGCTTAGTCGTCCACAGCTCTGGAAACACCATATATTTT.

In the case of this clonotype: Since a much larger clone is just one base distant, this may be a read error. This CDR3 is missing its conserved last phenylalanine or tryptophan, likely due to a read error. The chain joins TRBV19 to TRBJ2-1, with D hard to call. The CDR3 is 15 amino acids. The V end was cut by 3 bases, the J end by 4 bases, with 13 bases between. From germline, CDR1 is LNHDA and CDR2 SQIVND (reference sequence). CDR3 nucleotides: TGTGCCAGTAGTATTATTACAGCCGCTTACAATGAGCAGTTCCTC. Protein product: CASSIITAAYNEQFL.

This clonotype was seen many times. The chain couples TRBV12-3 or TRBV12-4 to TRBJ2-1, with a possible D match to TRBD2 (6 bases). Trimming shortened V by 6 bases and J by 3 bases, and 15 bases separated the two germline ends. This CDR3 is built from 15 residues. The DNA of the CDR3 is TGTGCCAGCAGCAGACTAGGAGAGCTCTACAATGAGCAGTTCTTC. Its protein is CASSRLGELYNEQFF.

This clonotype was counted many times. V and J are TRBV20-1 and TRBJ2-5, with 14 bases lining up with TRBD2. The CDR3 loop spans 15 amino acids. Looked up from germline, CDR1 is DFQATT and CDR2 is SNEGSKA (reference sequence). After removal of 6 bases from V and 5 bases from J, the junction contained 8 bases not matched to a gene. Here the CDR3 reads CSAPTSGRGGETQYF. DNA for the CDR3: TGCAGTGCCCCGACTAGCGGGAGGGGAGGGGAGACCCAGTACTTC.

There are many counts of this clonotype. This rearrangement joins TRBV7-9 to TRBJ2-7, with D possibly matching TRBD2 (6 bases). CDR3 length: 14 amino acids. The germline gives CDR1 SEHNR, CDR2 FQNEAQ (reference sequence). With 5 bases removed from V and 5 bases from J, the gap between germline ends came to 16 bases. The CDR3 reads CASSKAGGKDEQYF. DNA of the CDR3: TGTGCCAGCAGCAAGGCCGGGGGAAAGGACGAGCAGTACTTC.